One and the same sample provided the 11 T cell receptor beta chains below, sequenced in a study of cytomegalovirus exposure and HLA in healthy donors. Researchers ran the PCR with 60 Vbeta and 13 Jbeta primers. Clones were read by immunoSEQ multiplex PCR, and TCRdb kept only the in-frame ones, dropping some. This listing includes tens of thousands of clones. Sequences were obtained from PBMCs. These receptors were taken from a man aged 45-60 years in good health and CMV-seropositive.

In DNA, the CDR3 is TGTGCCAGCAGCCAGAAAGTGACAGGGACCTACGAGCAGTACTTC. As protein: CASSQKVTGTYEQYF. The V call is TRBV5-4, the J call TRBJ2-7, with 7 nucleotides matching TRBD1. Germline values: CDR1 SGHNT, CDR2 YYREEE (reference sequence). This CDR3 region has 15 residues. Unmatched junction bases numbered 9, after V lost 4 bases and J lost 2 bases. Complete variable domain (other parts from reference TRBV5-4 and TRBJ2-7): ETGVTQSPTHLIKTRGQQVTLRCSSQSGHNTVSWYQQALGQGPQFIFQYYREEENGRGNFPPRFSGLQFPNYSSELNVNALELDDSALYLCASSQKVTGTYEQYFGPGTRLTVT.

The gene calls are TRBV7-2 and TRBJ2-1; 10 bases line up with TRBD2. Per germline, CDR1 SGHTA and CDR2 FQGNSA. V trimming: 6 bases; J trimming: 6 bases; junction bases outside the gene matches: 8. This CDR3 is 15 amino acids long. This CDR3 reads CASRLPGLAINEQFF. The CDR3 nucleotides are TGTGCCAGCAGACTTCCGGGACTAGCGATCAATGAGCAGTTCTTC.

The chain employs TRBV28 and TRBJ1-1; TRBD1 matches at 7 bases. The CDR3 contains 14 residues. Germline values: CDR1 MDHEN, CDR2 SYDVKM. Losses at the gene ends were 6 bases for V and 5 bases for J; bases not matched to a gene: 9. The chain's CDR3 is CASRGDRRETEAFF. The CDR3 nucleotides read TGTGCCAGCAGGGGGGACAGAAGGGAGACTGAAGCTTTCTTT.

Remarks on this clone: The junction shows a germline mismatch at one end, possibly a read error. The chain carries TRBV6-5 and TRBJ1-1; D not certain. This CDR3 is 15 amino acids long. The germline CDR1 and CDR2 sequences are MNHEY and SVGAGI. The DNA for the CDR3 is TGTGTCAGCACCCCGGACGGTCTTGAGGGCACTGAAGCTTTCTTT. Encoded protein: CVSTPDGLEGTEAFF.

This chain uses TRBV21-1 with TRBJ2-7; TRBD1, the table's D call, lacks a check against the DNA. TRBV21-1 is recorded as a pseudogene. CDR3 length: 17 residues. The DNA of the CDR3 is TGTGCCAGCAGCCGAACAGGGTTCTCGACCGCCTCCTACGAGCAGTACGTC. As protein: CASSRTGFSTASYEQYV.

The chain is built from TRBV18 and TRBJ1-2, with 9 bases fitting TRBD1. The V gene end was trimmed by 3 bases and the J gene end by 8 bases; junction bases not matched to a gene: 13. Germline V gene sequence: CDR1 KGHSH, CDR2 LQKENI. This CDR3 region has 16 residues. Here the CDR3 reads CASSPRSEQGARGYTF. Here the CDR3 DNA reads TGTGCCAGCTCACCGCGTTCAGAACAGGGGGCGCGCGGCTACACCTTC.

As concerns this clone: The junction does not match germline at one end; this may be a read error. This sequence joins TRBV2 and TRBJ1-4, with D unresolved. The germline CDR1 and CDR2 sequences are SNHLY and FYNNEI. The CDR3 contains 12 residues. CDR3 coding DNA: TGTGCCAGCAGTCAAGCCGAGGCCAAACTGTTTTTT. This encodes CASSQAEAKLFF.

The chain joins TRBV18 to TRBJ2-5; TRBD2 aligns across 9 bases. Germline V gene lookup returns CDR1 KGHSH and CDR2 LQKENI. V was pared by 3 bases and J by 7 bases, with 6 bases of the junction left unmatched. The CDR3 totals 14 residues. CDR3 bases: TGTGCCAGCTCACCGGATAGCGGGAGTTGGACCCAGTACTTC. Translation: CASSPDSGSWTQYF.

This CDR3 reads CASSPRLAASYNEQFF. The CDR3 nucleotides read TGTGCCAGCAGCCCGCGACTAGCGGCCTCCTACAATGAGCAGTTCTTC. The rearrangement joins TRBV9 to TRBJ2-1, with 9 bases matching TRBD2. Germline values: CDR1 SGDLS, CDR2 YYNGEE. The CDR3 spans 16 residues. With V trimmed by 4 bases and J by 0 bases, 5 bases remained unmatched.

This chain uses TRBV4-1 with TRBJ1-5; TRBD1 matches at 9 bases. Germline loops: CDR1 MGHRA, CDR2 YSYEKL. The CDR3 runs 15 residues. The ends lost 0 bases at V and 5 bases at J; junction bases unmatched: 2. CDR3 sequence: CASSQEGQGHQPQHF. CDR3 DNA sequence: TGCGCCAGCAGCCAAGAGGGACAGGGACATCAGCCCCAGCATTTT.

This chain connects TRBV5-6 to TRBJ1-1; a possible D gene is TRBD1 (6 bases). V was shortened by 3 bases and J by 2 bases, with 17 bases between the two germline ends. CDR1 is SGHDT and CDR2 is YYEEEE in the germline V gene. The length of the CDR3 is 16 residues. DNA for the CDR3: TGTGCCAGCAGCTGGGCGCGGGGGCGAGGAAACACTGAAGCTTTCTTT. This codes for CASSWARGRGNTEAFF.